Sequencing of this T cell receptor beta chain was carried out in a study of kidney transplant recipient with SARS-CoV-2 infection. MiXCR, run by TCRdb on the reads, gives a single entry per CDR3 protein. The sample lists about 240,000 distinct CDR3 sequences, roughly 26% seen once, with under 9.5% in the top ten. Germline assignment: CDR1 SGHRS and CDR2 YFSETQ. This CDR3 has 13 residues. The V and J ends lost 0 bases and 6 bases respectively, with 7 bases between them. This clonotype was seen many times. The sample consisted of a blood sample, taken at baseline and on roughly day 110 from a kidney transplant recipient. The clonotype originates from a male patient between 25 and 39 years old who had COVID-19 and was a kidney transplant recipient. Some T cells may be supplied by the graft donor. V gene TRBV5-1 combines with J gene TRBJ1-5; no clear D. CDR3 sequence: CASSLAGGQPQHF. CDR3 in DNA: TGCGCCAGCAGCTTGGCCGGAGGTCAGCCCCAGCATTTT.